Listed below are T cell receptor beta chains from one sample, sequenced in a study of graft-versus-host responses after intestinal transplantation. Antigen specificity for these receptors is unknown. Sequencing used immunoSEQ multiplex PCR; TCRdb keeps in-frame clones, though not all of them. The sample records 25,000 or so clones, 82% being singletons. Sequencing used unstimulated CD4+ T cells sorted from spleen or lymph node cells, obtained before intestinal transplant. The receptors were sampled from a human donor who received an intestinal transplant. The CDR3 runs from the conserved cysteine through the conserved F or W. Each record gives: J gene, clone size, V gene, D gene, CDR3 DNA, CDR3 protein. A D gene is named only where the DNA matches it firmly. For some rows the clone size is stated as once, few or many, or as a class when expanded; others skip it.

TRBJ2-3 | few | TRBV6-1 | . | TGTGCCAGCAGTGAACAGGGGCGCACAGATACGCAGTATTTT | CASSEQGRTDTQYF
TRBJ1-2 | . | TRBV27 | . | TGTGCCAGCAAGTACCGGGACGGACTCCCTAACTATGGCTACACCTTC | CASKYRDGLPNYGYTF
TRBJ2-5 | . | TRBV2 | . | TGTGCCAGCAGTGAAGCGCGAGGGCCCCCGGAGACCCAGTACTTC | CASSEARGPPETQYF
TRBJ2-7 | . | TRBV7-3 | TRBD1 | TGTGCCAGCAGCTTACGGGGGACAGGGATATACGAGCAGTACTTC | CASSLRGTGIYEQYF
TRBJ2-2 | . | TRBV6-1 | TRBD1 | TGTGCCAGCAGTTCGGACAGGTTGACCGGGGAGCTGTTTTTT | CASSSDRLTGELFF
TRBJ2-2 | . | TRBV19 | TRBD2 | TGTGCCAGTAGTCCTACTAGCGGGGCGAACACCGGGGAGCTGTTTTTT | CASSPTSGANTGELFF
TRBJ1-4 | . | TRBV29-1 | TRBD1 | TGCAGCCCCGGGGACAGGAGTAATGAAAAACTGTTTTTT | CSPGDRSNEKLFF
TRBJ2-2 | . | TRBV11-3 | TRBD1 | TGTGCCAGCAGCCGCCAGGGACAGACCACCGGGGAGCTGTTTTTT | CASSRQGQTTGELFF
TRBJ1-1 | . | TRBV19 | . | TGTGCCAGTAGTTCTCGGAAGAACACTGAAGCTTTCTTT | CASSSRKNTEAFF
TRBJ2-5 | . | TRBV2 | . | TGTGCCAGCAGCTTCGAAGAGACCCAGTACTTC | CASSFEETQYF
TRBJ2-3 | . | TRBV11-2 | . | TGTGCCAGCAGCTCATGGGGGGGGCTGGATACGCAGTATTTT | CASSSWGGLDTQYF
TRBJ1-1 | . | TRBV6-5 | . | TGTGCCAGCAAGACGAACACTGAAGCTTTCTTT | CASKTNTEAFF
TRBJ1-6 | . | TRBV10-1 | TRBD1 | TGCGCCAGCAGTGAGTCAGGGGGCAATTCACCCCTCCACTTT | CASSESGGNSPLHF
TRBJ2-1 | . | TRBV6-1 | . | TGTGCCAGCAATGGGAACAGGGCCTCCTACAATGAGCAGTTCTTC | CASNGNRASYNEQFF
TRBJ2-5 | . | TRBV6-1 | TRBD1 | TGTGCCAGCAGCCACCTGACAGGGCCAGGGACCCAGTACTTC | CASSHLTGPGTQYF
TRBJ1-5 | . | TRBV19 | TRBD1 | TGTGCCAGTAGTACATTACAGGGGGTCGGCAATCAGCCCCAGCATTTT | CASSTLQGVGNQPQHF
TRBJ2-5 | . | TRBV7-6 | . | TGTGCCAGCAGCAGGTACCAAGAGACCCAGTACTTC | CASSRYQETQYF
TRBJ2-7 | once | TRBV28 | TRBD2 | TGTGCCAGCAGCGGACTAGCCCCCTACGAGCAGTACTTC | CASSGLAPYEQYF
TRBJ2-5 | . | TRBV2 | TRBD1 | TGTGCCAGCAGCGGACAGGGGGTAGAGACCCAGTACTTC | CASSGQGVETQYF
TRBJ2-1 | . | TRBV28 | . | TGTGCCAGCAGTTTTGGAGAGCAGTTCTTC | CASSFGEQFF
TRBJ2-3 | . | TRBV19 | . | TGTGCCAGTAGTATGGGCCTGATCGGGGATACGCAGTATTTT | CASSMGLIGDTQYF
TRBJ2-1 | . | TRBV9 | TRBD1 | TGTGCCAGCAGCTCGCTTCCGGGACAGAGCTACAATGAGCAGTTCTTC | CASSSLPGQSYNEQFF
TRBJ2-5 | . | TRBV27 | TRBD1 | TGTGCCAGCAGTCCCGGGACAGGTGGGGAGACCCAGTACTTC | CASSPGTGGETQYF
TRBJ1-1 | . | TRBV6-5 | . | TGTGCCAGCAGTTACTTAGACAGACGTGGAGCGGCTTTCTTT | CASSYLDRRGAAFF
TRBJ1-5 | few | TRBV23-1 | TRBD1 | TGCGCCAGCAGTCAATCGTCCGGACAGGGGGGACCTTATAGCAATCAGCCCCAGCATTTT | CASSQSSGQGGPYSNQPQHF
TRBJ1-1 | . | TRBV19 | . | TGTGCCAGTAGTATTAAAGGCAGCCTCATGAACACTGAAGCTTTCTTT | CASSIKGSLMNTEAFF
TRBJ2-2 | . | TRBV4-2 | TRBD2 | TGTGCCAGCAGCCAAGATGTTGCGGTACCGGGACTAGCGGGAGAGGGCGGGGAGCTGTTTTTT | CASSQDVAVPGLAGEGGELFF
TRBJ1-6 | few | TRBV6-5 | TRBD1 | TGTGCCAGCAGGGGGGACAGGGTCCGTTCACCCCTCCACTTT | CASRGDRVRSPLHF
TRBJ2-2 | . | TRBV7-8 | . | TGTGCCAGCAGCTTAGCAGGCATTTCCGGGGAGCTGTTTTTT | CASSLAGISGELFF
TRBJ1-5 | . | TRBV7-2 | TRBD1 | TGTGCCAGCAGCCTGACGACAGGGGTTAGCAATCAGCCCCAGCATTTT | CASSLTTGVSNQPQHF
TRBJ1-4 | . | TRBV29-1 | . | TGCAGCGTCGATCACGGAGGGTTGGGGGAAAAACTGTTTTTT | CSVDHGGLGEKLFF
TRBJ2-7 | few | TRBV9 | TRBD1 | TGTGCCAGCAGCGTAGAGGGACAGGGTGGCTACGAGCAGTACTTC | CASSVEGQGGYEQYF
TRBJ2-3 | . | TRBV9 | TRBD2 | TGTGCCAGCAGCGTAGGGGCGGGGGGGCCGAATACGCAGTATTTT | CASSVGAGGPNTQYF
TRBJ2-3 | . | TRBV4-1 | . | TGCGCCAGCAGCCAACCCTATAGGGATACGCAGTATTTT | CASSQPYRDTQYF
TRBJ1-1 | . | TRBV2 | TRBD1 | TGTGCCAGCAGTTCCAGGGGGCGGGACACTGAAGCTTTCTTT | CASSSRGRDTEAFF